A single sample is the source of the 14 T cell receptor beta chains below, sequenced in a study of T cells in Graves' hyperthyroidism and ophthalmopathy. TCR beta CDR3 region amplification was performed from RNA transcripts. The HTBI set primed first-round TCR CDR3 RT-PCR. TCRdb re-analysed the multiplex PCR reads in MiXCR, keeping a single row per CDR3 protein. The sample includes more than 600,000 distinct CDR3 sequences, 16% of them seen just once. Sequenced input: blood. Receptor source: a man aged 18 to 30 with Graves' hyperthyroidism.

This clonotype has a count of ten or more. The chain employs TRBV7-6 and TRBJ2-3; 10 positions agree with TRBD2. The CDR3 loop spans 17 amino acids. CDR1 is SGHVS and CDR2 is FNYEAQ in the germline V gene. V trimming: 5 bases; J trimming: 3 bases; junction bases outside the gene matches: 11. CDR3 sequence (DNA): TGTGCCAGCAGCAGACCCCGAGCGGGAGGGCCAACAGATACGCAGTATTTT. As protein: CASSRPRAGGPTDTQYF.

This clonotype has ten or more counts. The gene calls are TRBV3-1 and TRBJ2-1, with TRBD2 identical over 9 bases. The CDR3 sequence is 14 residues long. Looked up from germline, CDR1 is LGHDT and CDR2 is YNNKEL (reference sequence). The junction had 5 bases not matched to a gene; V was cut back by 4 bases and J by 7 bases. The CDR3 here is CASSRTSVVNEQFF. Written as DNA, the CDR3 is TGTGCCAGCAGCCGGACTAGCGTGGTGAATGAGCAGTTCTTC.

This clonotype has only a few counts. This sequence joins TRBV19 and TRBJ2-5; no clear D gene. Trimming left V 4 bases short and J 1 base short, with 7 bases between. Germline V gives CDR1 LNHDA, CDR2 SQIVND (reference sequence). The CDR3 runs to 13 residues. The CDR3 here is CASSRRTQETQYF. For the CDR3, the DNA is TGTGCCAGTAGTAGACGGACCCAAGAGACCCAGTACTTC. The variable domain in full, completed from reference TRBV19 and TRBJ2-5, reads DGGITQSPKYLFRKEGQNVTLSCEQNLNHDAMYWYRQDPGQGLRLIYYSQIVNDFQKGDIAEGYSVSREKKESFPLTVTSAQKNPTAFYLCASSRRTQETQYFGPGTRLLVL.

This clonotype appeared a few times. The V gene is TRBV20-1, the J gene TRBJ2-7; D remains unclear. CDR1 and CDR2 from the germline V gene are DFQATT and SNEGSKA (reference sequence). This CDR3 has 15 residues. V shed 1 base and J shed 1 base, with 14 bases lying between them. This CDR3 is CSARGGTAGSYEQYF. In DNA form, the CDR3 reads TGCAGTGCTAGAGGTGGAACAGCAGGATCCTACGAGCAGTACTTC.

The chain couples TRBV20-1 to TRBJ2-5; possible D gene TRBD1, 5 bases. Germline CDR1 reads DFQATT; CDR2 reads SNEGSKA (reference sequence). V shed 6 bases and J shed 2 bases, with 16 bases lying between them. This CDR3 contains 14 residues. CDR3 nucleotides: TGCAGTGCCATAGATTCCGACAGACAAGAGACCCAGTACTTC. Its translation is CSAIDSDRQETQYF.

There are a few counts of this clonotype. The V and J genes are TRBV30 and TRBJ2-3; TRBD1 aligns across 7 bases. Trimming removed 2 bases from V and 5 bases from J; junction bases left unmatched: 7. Per the germline V gene, CDR1 is GTSNPN and CDR2 is SVGIG (reference sequence). The CDR3 consists of 14 residues. The CDR3 region has the DNA TGTGCCTGGAGTCTCGGACAGGTGGAAGATACGCAGTATTTT. The encoded protein is CAWSLGQVEDTQYF.

This rearrangement joins TRBV15 to TRBJ1-1; D might be TRBD1 (5 bases). V lost 0 bases to trimming and J lost 3 bases, with 11 bases between them. CDR3 length: 15 amino acids. Germline CDR1 and CDR2: LNHNV and YYDKDF (reference sequence). In DNA, the CDR3 is TGTGCCACCAGCAGAGATCGGGGGGAGTACACTGAAGCTTTCTTT. This codes for CATSRDRGEYTEAFF.

This clonotype was seen at least ten times. The V gene is TRBV28, the J gene TRBJ1-1; D ambiguous. Trimming took 3 bases from V and 6 from J, leaving 5 bases between them. Germline CDR1 is MDHEN and CDR2 is SYDVKM. This CDR3 comprises 11 residues. The CDR3 spells CASSLPPEAFF. CDR3 coding DNA: TGTGCCAGCAGTTTGCCTCCTGAAGCTTTCTTT.

This clonotype was seen ten or more times. The chain links TRBV30 to TRBJ2-7; D is uncertain. CDR1 and CDR2 (germline): GTSNPN, SVGIG (reference sequence). V was pared by 1 base and J by 3 bases, with 16 bases between. The CDR3 runs to 15 residues. This CDR3 is CAWSGARSPNYEQYF. CDR3 DNA sequence: TGTGCCTGGAGTGGAGCCCGGTCCCCAAACTACGAGCAGTACTTC. The whole variable domain, remainder taken from reference TRBV30 and TRBJ2-7, is SQTIHQWPATLVQPVGSPLSLECTVEGTSNPNLYWYRQAAGRGLQLLFYSVGIGQISSEVPQNLSASRPQDRQFILSSKKLLLSDSGFYLCAWSGARSPNYEQYFGPGTRLTVT.

This chain links TRBV11-2 with TRBJ2-1, with 7 bases that match TRBD2. With 1 base clipped from V and 4 bases from J, the junction kept 7 bases outside the gene matches. Germline CDR1 is SGHAT and CDR2 is FQNNGV. The CDR3 spans 16 residues. The chain's CDR3 is CASSLVAASGYNEQFF. In DNA, the CDR3 is TGTGCCAGCAGCTTAGTTGCCGCTAGCGGATACAATGAGCAGTTCTTC.

This clonotype came up many times. The chain combines TRBV20-1 with TRBJ2-2, with 10 bases fitting TRBD1. Germline lookup yields CDR1 DFQATT and CDR2 SNEGSKA (reference sequence). This CDR3 is 15 amino acids long. V dropped 2 bases and J dropped 3; count of bases not matched to a gene: 3. CDR3 nucleotide sequence: TGCAGTGCTAGATTCGGGACAGGGGACACCGGGGAGCTGTTTTTT. Its translation: CSARFGTGDTGELFF.

This clonotype was observed at least ten times. The chain is built from TRBV12-3 or TRBV12-4 and TRBJ1-1, with D possibly TRBD1 on 5 matching bases. Trimming removed 4 bases at V and 3 bases at J, with 9 bases between. CDR3 length equals 13 residues. CDR3 bases: TGTGCCAGCAGTTCCGGGGGGGACACTGAAGCTTTCTTT. Translated: CASSSGGDTEAFF.

In its sample, this clonotype was seen many times. V usage is TRBV28 and J usage is TRBJ2-1, with 11 bases lining up with TRBD2. The CDR3 totals 16 residues. In germline, CDR1 is MDHEN, CDR2 SYDVKM. J lost 10 bases, V lost 1 base, and 9 bases had no gene match. The CDR3 reads CASSLSIAGGPPEQFF. The CDR3 DNA sequence: TGTGCCAGCAGTTTATCGATAGCGGGAGGGCCTCCCGAGCAGTTCTTC. Full variable domain (remainder filled in from reference TRBV28 and TRBJ2-1): DVKVTQSSRYLVKRTGEKVFLECVQDMDHENMFWYRQDPGLGLRLIYFSYDVKMKEKGDIPEGYSVSREKKERFSLILESASTNQTSMYLCASSLSIAGGPPEQFFGPGTRLTVL.

This clonotype was observed at least ten times. This rearrangement joins TRBV28 to TRBJ1-1; 12 bases align to TRBD1. Germline V gives CDR1 MDHEN, CDR2 SYDVKM. The J segment lost 3 bases and the V segment lost 7 bases, leaving 12 bases of the junction unmatched. This CDR3 has 17 amino acids. CDR3: CASNLSGTGGLDTEAFF. In nucleotides, the CDR3 is TGTGCCAGCAACTTATCCGGGACAGGGGGCTTGGACACTGAAGCTTTCTTT.